This TCR beta chain was profiled in a study of blood T cells in healthy people across ages (dated by TCRdb to 2014 to 2015). In terms of the full investigation: In model experiments, template switching captured roughly one uniquely barcoded TCR beta cDNA molecule for every two T cells. The study measured age-related changes in TCR beta repertoire diversity using deep sequencing normalized with unique cDNA molecular identifiers. The donors were split into four age groups: young (average around 15 years), middle-aged (39), aged (roughly 65) and long-lived (approximately 89). To avoid experimental bias, donors of different ages were distributed randomly across sequencing lanes. For two donors (one aged 18 to 30 and one aged 80 or older), the study analyzed two additional independent replicas of 1 million unique cDNA reads from the same blood draw. Findings and caveats that apply to the study as a whole: Estimates of total diversity based on one million sequenced T cells were regarded as lower bounds and as underestimates. The long-lived group showed more naive CD4+ T cells, fewer expanded clones and increased TCR diversity than the aged group, suggesting age selection. Because donor CMV infection status was unknown, age-related changes in expanded clonotypes were potentially confounded. Conclusive comparison of naive and antigen-experienced compartments was prevented by the profiling of bulk unsorted PBMCs. As age increased, observed TCR beta diversity per million T cells dropped in a roughly linear way, and a significant reduction was already evident by age about 36. Observed TCR beta diversity correlated strongly with the percentage of naive T cells measured by flow cytometry.

CDR1 and CDR2 (SGHRS, YFSETQ) derive from the germline V gene. The junction shows trimming of 4 bases on V and 6 bases on J, and the gene matches do not reach 7 bases of it. Measured from the cysteine to the phenylalanine, the CDR3 is 14 residues long. Left in the record is the CDR3 DNA by itself, 42 bases read in frame from the first base. The method behind the library was 5' RACE. Sequencing used an Illumina HiSeq 2500. The second PCR ran for roughly 7 to 12 cycles and used a J-beta primer mix along with a sample-barcoded 5' primer. Each TCR beta cDNA molecule received a unique molecular identifier from a template-switch 5' adaptor carrying 12 random nucleotides. Each sample yielded at least 3 million CDR3-containing paired-end reads. The Mint cDNA synthesis kit, primed by a TRBC-specific oligonucleotide, was used to synthesize first-strand cDNA from all RNA. All cDNA was treated with uracil-DNA glycosylase and then went through a first 18-cycle PCR with the universal primers M1SS and BC2_uni_R. The paper's data handling went like this. For normalization, 1 million high-quality reads were randomly selected from each sample, with every read carrying a distinct molecular identifier. Instead of being binned into consensus sequences, reads that shared molecular identifiers were thrown out. MiTCR, set to a Q25 quality threshold and the strictest error-elimination algorithm, was used for CDR3 identification, clonotype clustering and error correction. A nonparametric unseen species model with Euler transformation was used to estimate a lower bound on total TCR beta diversity. TCRdb cleaned the public reads at Q25 with fastp, built clones with MiXCR and kept in-frame beta chains. CDR3 protein sequences are deduplicated, and each keeps its most common genes and DNA. TCRdb, not the original authors, processed these V and J calls. Here the sample has fewer than 800,000 distinct CDR3 sequences; approximately 29% occur a single time. 15% of the sample rests with the top ten.

The approximately 40 donors, aged about 6 to 90 years, were systemically healthy Caucasian individuals from Russia. Roughly 10 milliliters of peripheral blood were collected from each donor into EDTA-treated Vacutainer tubes. Ficoll-Paque density-gradient centrifugation was used to isolate PBMCs, with at least 7 million obtained per sample. Total RNA, at least 5 micrograms per sample, was extracted from PBMCs with Trizol reagent. Naive CD45RAhigh/CD27high T cell percentages were measured by flow cytometry on a PBMC aliquot from every donor. This clonotype was counted a few times. Its recognized antigen is unknown. Base qualities are missing; no much larger clone stands one base away.

The sequence is built from TRBV5-1 and TRBJ1-2; TRBD1 matches 9 bases in the middle. This clonotype originated in a woman of 80 years or more in good health. Donor details come from another sample of the same person, matched by shared clones. Sequencing used blood. The CDR3 corresponds to CASSVGQGPNGYTF. The DNA sequence is as follows: TGCGCCAGCAGCGTTGGACAGGGGCCGAATGGCTACACCTTC. Full variable domain (CDR3 extended with the reference TRBV5-1 and TRBJ1-2 proteins): KAGVTQTPRYLIKTRGQQVTLSCSPISGHRSVSWYQQTPGQGLQFLFEYFSETQRNKGNFPGRFSGRQFSNSRSEMNVSTLELGDSALYLCASSVGQGPNGYTFGSGTRLTVV.